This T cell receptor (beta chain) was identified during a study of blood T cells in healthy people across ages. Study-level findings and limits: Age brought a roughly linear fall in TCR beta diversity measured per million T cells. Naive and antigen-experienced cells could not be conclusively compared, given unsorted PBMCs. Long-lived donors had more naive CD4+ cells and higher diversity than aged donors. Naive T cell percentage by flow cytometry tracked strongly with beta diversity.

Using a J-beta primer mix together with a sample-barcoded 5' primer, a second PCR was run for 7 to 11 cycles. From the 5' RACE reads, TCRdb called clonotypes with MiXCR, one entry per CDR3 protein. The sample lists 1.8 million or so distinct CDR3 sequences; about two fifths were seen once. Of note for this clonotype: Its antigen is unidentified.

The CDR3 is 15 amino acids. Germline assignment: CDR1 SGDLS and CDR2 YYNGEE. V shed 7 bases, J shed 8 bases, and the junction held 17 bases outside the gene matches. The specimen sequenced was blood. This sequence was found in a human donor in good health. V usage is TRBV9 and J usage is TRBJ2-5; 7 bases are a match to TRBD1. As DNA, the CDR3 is TGTGCCAGCGCCTGGGACAGTGCCCCGGGTAGTACCCAGTACTTC. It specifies CASAWDSAPGSTQYF. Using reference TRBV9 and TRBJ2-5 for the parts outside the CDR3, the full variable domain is DSGVTQTPKHLITATGQRVTLRCSPRSGDLSVYWYQQSLDQGLQFLIQYYNGEERAKGNILERFSAQQFPDLHSELNLSSLELGDSALYFCASAWDSAPGSTQYFGPGTRLLVL.